This T cell receptor (beta chain) was profiled in a study of cytomegalovirus exposure and HLA in healthy donors. The PCR made use of 60 Vbeta and 13 Jbeta primers. Using immunoSEQ multiplex PCR, the repertoire was profiled, and TCRdb retains in-frame clones only, with some absent. This sample carries about 43,000 clones, about half of them seen once, and the ten largest clones take approximately 6%. CDR1 and CDR2 from the germline V gene are SGHVS and FQNEAQ. The CDR3 contains 16 residues. V was pared by 4 bases and J by 6 bases, with 10 bases of the junction left unmatched. This clone was detected a few times. Its antigen is unknown. Study-level results: Across all donors, roughly uniform sequencing depth was an assumption of the presence/absence analyses. Many donors shared some public TCRs, even though most TCR sequences were rare. It was likely that a cluster of highly shared sequence variants was a sequencing artifact. In an earlier analysis, productive rearrangement rates for most beta V segments clustered near 87% or 30%.

Sequencing was carried out using PBMCs. V usage is TRBV7-8 and J usage is TRBJ1-5; 9 nucleotides match TRBD1. The sequence was collected from a man in his 60s in good health and CMV-seronegative. The CDR3 sequence is CASSSSQGARSQPQHF. The CDR3 nucleotides read TGTGCCAGCAGCTCGTCACAGGGGGCGCGCAGTCAGCCCCAGCATTTT.